This T cell receptor (beta chain) was sequenced for a study of post-analysis software for immune sequencing data. Across the whole study: Secondary progressive, relapsing-remitting and progressive-relapsing multiple sclerosis were among the included disease courses.

The CDR3 loop spans 11 amino acids. Trimming pared 6 bases from V and 5 bases from J, leaving 10 bases between. Germline CDR1 is SQVTM and CDR2 is ANQGSEA. cDNA libraries for TCR beta contained unique molecular identifiers. Input of about 0.9 to 10 million T cells yielded some 500,000 cDNA molecules. TCRdb called the PCR reads again in MiXCR, with one record for every CDR3 protein. The sample shows about 820,000 distinct CDR3 sequences, 53% of them seen only once. Study outcomes and limitations: Strong co-clustering by F measure was evident for samples that had been prepared in the same batch. Among multiple sclerosis patients, normalized Chao1 diversity was significantly below that of controls. Roughly five TRBV segments were significantly more frequent in patients than in controls. TRBV5-6, TRBV5-1 and TRBV20-1 were among these segments.

This clonotype came up a few times. The antigen remains undetermined. Sequencing used blood. This sequence was found in a girl under 18 with multiple sclerosis. The V call is TRBV29-1, the J call TRBJ2-5; a possible D gene is TRBD1 (5 bases). The CDR3 protein is CSVRGSETQYF. The DNA for the CDR3 is TGCAGCGTAAGGGGATCGGAGACCCAGTACTTC.